Listed below are T cell receptor beta chains from one sample, sequenced in a study of regulatory T cells in long-lasting Graves disease. MiXCR was run by TCRdb on the multiplex PCR reads, yielding one entry per CDR3 protein. The profile shows around 320,000 distinct CDR3 sequences, 16% of them singletons. The sample was also linked to a second study, of T cells in Graves' hyperthyroidism and ophthalmopathy.

The specimen comprised peripheral blood mononuclear cells (PBMCs), sampled at new diagnosis, from a patient treated with antithyroid drugs. These receptors were obtained from a man aged 35 to 55 with Graves disease. Each CDR3 is given with its conserved first and last residue. A D gene is named only where the DNA matches it firmly. Size values are once, few and many counts, or a class for expanded clones, and some rows have none.

TRBJ1-6 | TRBV28 | TRBD1 | many | TGTGCCAGCAGTTTTTGGGAGGGGGCGCGAAATTCACCCCTCCACTTT | CASSFWEGARNSPLHF
TRBJ2-3 | TRBV9 | NA | many | TGTGCCAGCAGCGAAAGGTGGCGGGGCGCAGATACGCAGTATTTT | CASSERWRGADTQYF
TRBJ2-1 | TRBV24-1 | NA | NA | TGTGCCACCAGTGATAGCTACACCAGATCCAACTCCTACAATGAGCAGTTCTTC | CATSDSYTRSNSYNEQFF
TRBJ2-5 | TRBV11-2 | NA | few | TGTGCCAGCAGCCTCAATCCGGGTAGGGAGACCCAGTACTTC | CASSLNPGRETQYF
TRBJ1-4 | TRBV6-1 | TRBD1 | few | TGTGCCAGCGGACAGGGGAGTGAAAAACTGTTTTTT | CASGQGSEKLFF
TRBJ1-6 | TRBV7-9 | TRBD1 | many | TGTGCCAGCAGCCTCGGCAGGGGGGTTTCACCCCTCCACTTT | CASSLGRGVSPLHF
TRBJ2-7 | TRBV11-2 | TRBD1 | many | TGTGCCAGCAGCCCCAGGACAGGGACCTACGAGCAGTACTTC | CASSPRTGTYEQYF
TRBJ2-1 | TRBV6-5 | TRBD2 | NA | TGTGCCAGCAGTCACTCGTTAGCGGGGGAATTCGATGAGCAGTTCTTC | CASSHSLAGEFDEQFF
TRBJ1-3 | TRBV4-1 | NA | once | TGCGCCAGCAGCCACCCGGGAGCTAGGACTGGAAACACCATATATTTT | CASSHPGARTGNTIYF
TRBJ1-5 | TRBV5-1 | NA | many | TGCGCCAGCAGCTTGCAACCGGGATATTATCAGCCCCAGCATTTT | CASSLQPGYYQPQHF
TRBJ2-1 | TRBV12-3/TRBV12-4 | NA | NA | TGTGCCAGCAGTCCGATCCTCAGGACGGGGACCTATGAGCAGTTCTTC | CASSPILRTGTYEQFF
TRBJ1-6 | TRBV11-3 | NA | NA | TGTGCCAGCAGCTTAGCCGGGAGCCTCCACTTT | CASSLAGSLHF
TRBJ1-1 | TRBV28 | NA | many | TGTGCCAGCGATCAAGCGGGGCAGAGAAACACTGAAGCTTTCTTT | CASDQAGQRNTEAFF
TRBJ2-2 | TRBV20-1 | TRBD2 | many | TGCAGTGCTAGCTACGGGGGGGCGACCGGGGAGCTGTTTTTT | CSASYGGATGELFF
TRBJ2-3 | TRBV7-8 | TRBD2 | many | TGTGCCAGCAGCTTAGGAGTTGCGGGAGGGGGAACAGATACGCAGTATTTT | CASSLGVAGGGTDTQYF
TRBJ2-3 | TRBV20-1 | TRBD2 | NA | TGCAGTGCTGCCGGACTAGCGGACACAGATACGCAGTATTTT | CSAAGLADTDTQYF